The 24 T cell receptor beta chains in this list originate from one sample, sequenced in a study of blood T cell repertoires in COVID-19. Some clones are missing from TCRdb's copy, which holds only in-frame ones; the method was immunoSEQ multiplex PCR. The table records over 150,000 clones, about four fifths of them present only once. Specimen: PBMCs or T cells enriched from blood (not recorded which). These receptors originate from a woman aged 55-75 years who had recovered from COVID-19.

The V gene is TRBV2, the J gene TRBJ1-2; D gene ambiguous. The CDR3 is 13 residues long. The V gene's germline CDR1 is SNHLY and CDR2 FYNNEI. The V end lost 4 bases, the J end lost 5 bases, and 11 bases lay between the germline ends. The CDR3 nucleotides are TGTGCCAGCAGTGTTCGAGCGGAATATGGCTACACCTTC. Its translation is CASSVRAEYGYTF.

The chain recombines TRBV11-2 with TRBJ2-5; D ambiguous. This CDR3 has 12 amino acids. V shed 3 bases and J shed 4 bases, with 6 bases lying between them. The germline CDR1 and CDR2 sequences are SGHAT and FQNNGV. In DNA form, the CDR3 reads TGTGCCAGCAGCTTCTTTATAGAGACCCAGTACTTC. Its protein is CASSFFIETQYF.

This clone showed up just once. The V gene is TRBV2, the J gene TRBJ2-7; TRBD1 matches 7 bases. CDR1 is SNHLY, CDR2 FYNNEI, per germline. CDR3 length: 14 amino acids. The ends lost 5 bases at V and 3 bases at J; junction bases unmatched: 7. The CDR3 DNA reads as TGTGCCAGCAGTCCCCCTTCAGGGGGCTACGAGCAGTACTTC. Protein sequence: CASSPPSGGYEQYF.

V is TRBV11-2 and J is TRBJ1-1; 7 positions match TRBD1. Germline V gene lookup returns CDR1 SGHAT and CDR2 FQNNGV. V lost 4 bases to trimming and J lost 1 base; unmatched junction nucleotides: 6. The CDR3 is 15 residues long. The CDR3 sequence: CASSYTGTENTEAFF. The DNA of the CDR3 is TGTGCCAGCAGCTATACCGGGACAGAGAACACTGAAGCTTTCTTT.

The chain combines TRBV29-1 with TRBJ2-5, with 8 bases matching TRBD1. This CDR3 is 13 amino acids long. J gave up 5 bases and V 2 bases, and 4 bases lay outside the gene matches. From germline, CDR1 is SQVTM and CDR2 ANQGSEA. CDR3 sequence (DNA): TGCAGCGTTGAACCCGACAGGGGTGAGACCCAGTACTTC. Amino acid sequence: CSVEPDRGETQYF.

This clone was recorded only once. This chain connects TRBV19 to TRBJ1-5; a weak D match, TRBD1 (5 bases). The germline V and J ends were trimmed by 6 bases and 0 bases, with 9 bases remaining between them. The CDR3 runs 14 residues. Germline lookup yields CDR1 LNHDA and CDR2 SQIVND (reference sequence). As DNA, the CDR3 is TGTGCCAGTAGGCATACAGGTAGCAATCAGCCCCAGCATTTT. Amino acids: CASRHTGSNQPQHF.

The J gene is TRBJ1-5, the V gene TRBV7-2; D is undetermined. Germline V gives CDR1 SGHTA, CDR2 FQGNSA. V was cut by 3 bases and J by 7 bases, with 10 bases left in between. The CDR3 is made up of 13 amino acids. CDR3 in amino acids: CASSFVTRQPQHF. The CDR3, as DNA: TGTGCCAGCAGCTTCGTAACCCGGCAGCCCCAGCATTTT.

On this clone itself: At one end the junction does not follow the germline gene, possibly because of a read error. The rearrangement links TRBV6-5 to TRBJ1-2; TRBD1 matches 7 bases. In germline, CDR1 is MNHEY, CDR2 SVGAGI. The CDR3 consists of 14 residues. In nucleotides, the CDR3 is TGTGCCAGCAGTGACTCGGGACAGCTCTATGGCTACACCTTC. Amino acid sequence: CASSDSGQLYGYTF.

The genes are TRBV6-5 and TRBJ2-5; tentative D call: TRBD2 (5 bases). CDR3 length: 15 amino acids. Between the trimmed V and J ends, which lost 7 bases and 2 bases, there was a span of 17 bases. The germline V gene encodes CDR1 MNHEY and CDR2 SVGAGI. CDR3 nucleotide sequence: TGTGCCAGCACCGGCCGAGGGCACTTTCAAGAGACCCAGTACTTC. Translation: CASTGRGHFQETQYF.

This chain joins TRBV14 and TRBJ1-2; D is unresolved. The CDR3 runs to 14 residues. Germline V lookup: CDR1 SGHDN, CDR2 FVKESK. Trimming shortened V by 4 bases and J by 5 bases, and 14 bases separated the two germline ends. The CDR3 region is CASSLGGSGYGYTF. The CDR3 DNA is TGTGCCAGCAGCCTTGGCGGATCGGGGTATGGCTACACCTTC.

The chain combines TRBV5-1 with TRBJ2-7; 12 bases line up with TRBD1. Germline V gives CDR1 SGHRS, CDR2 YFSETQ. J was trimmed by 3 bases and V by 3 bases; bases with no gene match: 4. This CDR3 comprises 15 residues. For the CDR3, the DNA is TGCGCCAGCAGCTGGGGGACAGGGGGCGGCTACGAGCAGTACTTC. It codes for CASSWGTGGGYEQYF.

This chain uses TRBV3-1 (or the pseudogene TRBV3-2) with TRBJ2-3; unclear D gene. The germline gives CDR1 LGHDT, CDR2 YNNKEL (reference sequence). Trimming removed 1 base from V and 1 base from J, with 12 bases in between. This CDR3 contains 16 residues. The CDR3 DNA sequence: TGTGCCAGCAGCCAAGTTATAGTTCACGGCACAGATACGCAGTATTTT. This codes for CASSQVIVHGTDTQYF.

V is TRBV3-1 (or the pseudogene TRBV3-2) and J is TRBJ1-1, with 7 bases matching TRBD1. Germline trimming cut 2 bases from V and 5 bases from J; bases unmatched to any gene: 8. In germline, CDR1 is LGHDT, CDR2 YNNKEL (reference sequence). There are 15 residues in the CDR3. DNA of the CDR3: TGTGCCAGCAGCCAACTACAGGGGAGAGGAACTGAAGCTTTCTTT. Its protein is CASSQLQGRGTEAFF.

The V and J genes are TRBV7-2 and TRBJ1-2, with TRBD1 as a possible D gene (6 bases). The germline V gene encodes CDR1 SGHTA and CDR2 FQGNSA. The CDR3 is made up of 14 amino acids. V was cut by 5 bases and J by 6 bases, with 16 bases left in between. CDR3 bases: TGTGCCAGCAGCCTGACAGGTACCTTAGATGGCTACACCTTC. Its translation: CASSLTGTLDGYTF.

The CDR3 region is CASSPDVLPLGETQYF. The DNA for the CDR3 is TGTGCCAGCAGCCCAGACGTACTACCCCTAGGCGAGACCCAGTACTTC. This chain joins TRBV3-1 (or the pseudogene TRBV3-2) and TRBJ2-5; no definite D call. Germline V gene lookup returns CDR1 LGHDT and CDR2 YNNKEL (reference sequence). The CDR3 consists of 16 residues. Trimming pared 4 bases from V and 5 bases from J, leaving 20 bases between.

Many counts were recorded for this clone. Here the CDR3 DNA reads TGTGCCAGCAGTGCCAGGGTCCGCTACACCTTC. Encoded protein: CASSARVRYTF. This chain joins TRBV2 and TRBJ1-2; possibly TRBD1 for D (5 bases). The CDR3 extends over 11 amino acids. Trimming pared 4 bases from V and 9 bases from J, leaving 9 bases between. CDR1 and CDR2 from the germline V gene are SNHLY and FYNNEI.

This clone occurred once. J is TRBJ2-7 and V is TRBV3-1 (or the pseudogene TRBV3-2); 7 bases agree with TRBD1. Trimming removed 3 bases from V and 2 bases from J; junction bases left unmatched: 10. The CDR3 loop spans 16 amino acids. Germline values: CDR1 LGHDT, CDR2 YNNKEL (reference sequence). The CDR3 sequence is CASSHRTGSWAYEQYF. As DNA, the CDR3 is TGTGCCAGCAGCCACCGGACAGGCAGTTGGGCCTACGAGCAGTACTTC.

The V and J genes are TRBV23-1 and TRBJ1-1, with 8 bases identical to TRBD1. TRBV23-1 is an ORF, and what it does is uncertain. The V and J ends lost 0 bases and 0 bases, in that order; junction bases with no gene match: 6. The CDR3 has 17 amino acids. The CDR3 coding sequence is TGCGCCAGCAGTCAATCGGAAGGGACAGGTGTGAACACTGAAGCTTTCTTT. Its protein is CASSQSEGTGVNTEAFF.

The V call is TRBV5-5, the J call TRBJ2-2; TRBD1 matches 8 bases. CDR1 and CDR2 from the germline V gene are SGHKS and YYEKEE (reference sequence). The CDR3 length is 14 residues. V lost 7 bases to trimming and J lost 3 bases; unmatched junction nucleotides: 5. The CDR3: CASGQGGDTGELFF. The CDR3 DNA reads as TGTGCCAGCGGACAGGGCGGGGACACCGGGGAGCTGTTTTTT.

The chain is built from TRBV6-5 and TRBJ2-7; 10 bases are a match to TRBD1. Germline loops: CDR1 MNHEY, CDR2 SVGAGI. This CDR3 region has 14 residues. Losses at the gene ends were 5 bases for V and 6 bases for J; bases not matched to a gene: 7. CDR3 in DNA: TGTGCCAGCAGTCCACGGACAGGGGGGTCCGAGCAGTACTTC. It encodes CASSPRTGGSEQYF.

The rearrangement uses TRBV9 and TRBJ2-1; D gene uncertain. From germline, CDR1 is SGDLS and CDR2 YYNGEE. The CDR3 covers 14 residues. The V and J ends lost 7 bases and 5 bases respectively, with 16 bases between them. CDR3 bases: TGTGCCAGCGCCGTAGGCGCGATGGACAATGAGCAGTTCTTC. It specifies CASAVGAMDNEQFF.

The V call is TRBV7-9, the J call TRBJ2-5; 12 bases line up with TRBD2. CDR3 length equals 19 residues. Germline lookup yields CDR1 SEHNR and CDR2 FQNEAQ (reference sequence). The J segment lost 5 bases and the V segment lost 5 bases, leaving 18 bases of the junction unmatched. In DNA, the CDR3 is TGTGCCAGCAGCCCGAGGACGGGGGCCTGGACTAGCGGGGCGGAGACCCAGTACTTC. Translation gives CASSPRTGAWTSGAETQYF.

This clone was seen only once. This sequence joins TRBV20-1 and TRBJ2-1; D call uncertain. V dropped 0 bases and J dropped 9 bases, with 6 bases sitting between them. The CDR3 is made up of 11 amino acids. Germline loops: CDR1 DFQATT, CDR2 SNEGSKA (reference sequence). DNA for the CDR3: TGCAGTGCTAGAGACTTTGTTGAGCAGTTCTTC. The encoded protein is CSARDFVEQFF.

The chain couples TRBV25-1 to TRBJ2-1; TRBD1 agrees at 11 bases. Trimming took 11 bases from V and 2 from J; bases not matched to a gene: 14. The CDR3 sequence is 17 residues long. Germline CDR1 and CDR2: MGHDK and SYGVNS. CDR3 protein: CAAGGTGGRMTYNEQFF. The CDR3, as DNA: TGTGCCGCAGGGGGGACAGGGGGGAGGATGACCTACAATGAGCAGTTCTTC.